This T cell receptor beta chain came from a study of T-cell memory formation after mild COVID-19. Turning to the study itself: TCR clusters were mostly donor specific.

Deletions cut 2 bases from V and 2 bases from J, with 17 bases between. Looked up from germline, CDR1 is SGHRS and CDR2 is YFSETQ. The CDR3 extends over 16 amino acids. Findings and limits, study-wide: Day 15 to 85 contractors were CD4/CD8 balanced; later expanders leaned CD4+. Contracting CD4+ clones lay largely in CM and EM, with CD8+ ones residing in EMRA.

There are many counts of this clonotype. Its antigen remains unknown. Researchers used 5'RACE with constant-segment primers to make TCR alpha and TCR beta cDNA libraries that carry sample barcodes and UMIs. TCRdb re-called the 5' RACE reads with MiXCR, one entry per CDR3 protein. Of under 300,000 distinct CDR3 sequences listed, approximately 7.6% are singletons. This chain links TRBV5-1 with TRBJ2-7; possibly TRBD1 for D (6 bases). This sequence was found in a man younger than 30 who had mild COVID-19 (a few samples of this study predate the infection). Cell type and time point are not known. The sample taken for sequencing was PBMCs or a T cell subset sorted from them (not recorded which). This CDR3 reads CASSFLLETGPYEQYF. The CDR3 bases are TGCGCCAGCAGCTTTCTCCTGGAGACAGGACCCTACGAGCAGTACTTC.